Presented here are 3 T cell receptor beta chains from one specimen sequenced in a study of vaccination effects on CD4 cells after COVID-19. When around 10 days of culture had elapsed, CD4+ T cells were isolated. Each participant received a vaccine that was either BNT162b2 or mRNA-1273, given as two doses. Only in-frame clones appear in the TCRdb table, and some are missing; sequencing was by immunoSEQ multiplex PCR. The sample has 45,000 to 65,000 clones; less than 80% are singletons. The antigens for these receptors are not known. The sample consisted of CD4+ T cells from PBMCs cultured without peptide, taken after COVID-19 vaccination. The receptor set was obtained from a human donor who received a COVID-19 vaccine.

The chain employs TRBV2 and TRBJ1-3, with a weak D call TRBD1 (6 bases). Germline V lookup: CDR1 SNHLY, CDR2 FYNNEI. The CDR3 extends over 13 amino acids. V gave up 4 bases and J gave up 5 bases, with 9 bases separating them. The CDR3 loop is CASSVRDRNTIYF. The CDR3 nucleotides are TGTGCCAGCAGTGTTCGGGACAGAAACACCATATATTTT.

In this sample, this clone turned up a few times. The V call is TRBV19, the J call TRBJ1-5, with D unclear. From germline, CDR1 is LNHDA and CDR2 SQIVND (reference sequence). V was shortened by 2 bases and J by 7 bases, with 6 bases between the two germline ends. This CDR3 is 12 amino acids long. The CDR3 protein is CASSILGQPQHF. CDR3 DNA sequence: TGTGCCAGTAGTATATTGGGCCAGCCCCAGCATTTT.

The chain links TRBV5-4 to TRBJ2-3; 15 positions agree with TRBD2. This CDR3 comprises 16 residues. V was pared by 4 bases and J by 3 bases, with 3 bases of the junction left unmatched. Germline V CDR1 and CDR2: SGHNT, YYREEE (reference sequence). This CDR3 is CASSRGTSGRTDTQYF. The CDR3 DNA reads as TGTGCCAGCAGCCGGGGGACTAGCGGGAGGACAGATACGCAGTATTTT. The full variable domain, its missing parts supplied by reference TRBV5-4 and TRBJ2-3, is ETGVTQSPTHLIKTRGQQVTLRCSSQSGHNTVSWYQQALGQGPQFIFQYYREEENGRGNFPPRFSGLQFPNYSSELNVNALELDDSALYLCASSRGTSGRTDTQYFGPGTRLTVL.